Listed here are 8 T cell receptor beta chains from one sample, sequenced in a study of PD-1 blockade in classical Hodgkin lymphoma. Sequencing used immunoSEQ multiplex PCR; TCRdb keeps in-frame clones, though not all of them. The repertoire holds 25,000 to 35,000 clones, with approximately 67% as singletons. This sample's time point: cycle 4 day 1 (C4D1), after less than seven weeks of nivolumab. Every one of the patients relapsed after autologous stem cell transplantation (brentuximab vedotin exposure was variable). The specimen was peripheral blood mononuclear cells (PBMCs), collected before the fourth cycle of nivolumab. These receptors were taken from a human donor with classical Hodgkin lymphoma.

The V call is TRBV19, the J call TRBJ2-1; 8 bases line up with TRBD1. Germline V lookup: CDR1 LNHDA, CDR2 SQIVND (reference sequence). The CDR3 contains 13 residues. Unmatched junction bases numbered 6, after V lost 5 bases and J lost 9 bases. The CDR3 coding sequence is TGTGCCAGTAGTGGACAGGGTTTTACTGAGCAGTTCTTC. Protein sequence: CASSGQGFTEQFF.

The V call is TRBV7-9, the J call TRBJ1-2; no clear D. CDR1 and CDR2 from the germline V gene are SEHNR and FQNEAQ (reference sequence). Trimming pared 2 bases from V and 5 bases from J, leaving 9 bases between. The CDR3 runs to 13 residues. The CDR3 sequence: CASSLPRSYGYTF. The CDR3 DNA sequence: TGTGCCAGCAGCTTACCCAGGTCGTATGGCTACACCTTC. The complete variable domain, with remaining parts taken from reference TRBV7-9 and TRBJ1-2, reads DTGVSQNPRHKITKRGQNVTFRCDPISEHNRLYWYRQTLGQGPEFLTYFQNEAQLEKSRLLSDRFSAERPKGSFSTLEIQRTEQGDSAMYLCASSLPRSYGYTFGSGTRLTVV.

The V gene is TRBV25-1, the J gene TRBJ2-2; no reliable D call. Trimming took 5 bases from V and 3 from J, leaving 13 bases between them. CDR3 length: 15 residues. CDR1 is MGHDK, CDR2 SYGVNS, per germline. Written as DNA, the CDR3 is TGTGCCAGCAGTCCGGACCCGCCGGACACCGGGGAGCTGTTTTTT. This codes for CASSPDPPDTGELFF.

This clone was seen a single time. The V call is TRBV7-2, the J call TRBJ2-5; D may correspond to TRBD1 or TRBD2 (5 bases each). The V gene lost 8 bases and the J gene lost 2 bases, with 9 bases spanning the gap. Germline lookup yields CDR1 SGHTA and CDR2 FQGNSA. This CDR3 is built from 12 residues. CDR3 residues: CASGTLQETQYF. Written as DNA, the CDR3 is TGTGCCAGCGGGACGCTACAAGAGACCCAGTACTTC.

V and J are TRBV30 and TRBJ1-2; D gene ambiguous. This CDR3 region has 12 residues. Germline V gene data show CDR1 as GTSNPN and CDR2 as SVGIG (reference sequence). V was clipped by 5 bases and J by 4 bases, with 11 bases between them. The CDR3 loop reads CAWAPAFYGYTF. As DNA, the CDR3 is TGTGCCTGGGCCCCCGCTTTCTATGGCTACACCTTC.

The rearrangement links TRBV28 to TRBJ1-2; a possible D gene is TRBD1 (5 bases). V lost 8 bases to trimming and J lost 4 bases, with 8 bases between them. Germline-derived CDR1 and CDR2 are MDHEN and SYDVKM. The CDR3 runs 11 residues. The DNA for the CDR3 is TGTGCCAGCGGCAGGGTCTATGGCTACACCTTC. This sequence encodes CASGRVYGYTF.

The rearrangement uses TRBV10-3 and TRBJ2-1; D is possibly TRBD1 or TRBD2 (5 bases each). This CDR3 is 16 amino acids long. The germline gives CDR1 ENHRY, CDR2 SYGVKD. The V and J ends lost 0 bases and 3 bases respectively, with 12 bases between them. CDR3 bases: TGTGCCATCAGTGAGTCGAGAGGGACGGGCTACAATGAGCAGTTCTTC. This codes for CAISESRGTGYNEQFF.

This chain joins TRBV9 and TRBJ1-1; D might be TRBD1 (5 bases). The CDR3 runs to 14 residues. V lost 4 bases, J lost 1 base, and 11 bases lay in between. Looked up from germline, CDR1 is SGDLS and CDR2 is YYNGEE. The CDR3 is CASSSGTGNTEAFF. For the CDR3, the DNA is TGTGCCAGCAGCTCCGGGACGGGGAACACTGAAGCTTTCTTT.